These T cell receptor beta chains were read from a single sample in a study of regulatory T cells in long-lasting Graves disease. TCRdb processed the multiplex PCR reads anew with MiXCR; each CDR3 protein has one entry. This sample has around 450,000 distinct CDR3 sequences, with under 25% found just once. The input for sequencing was peripheral blood mononuclear cells (PBMCs), taken when the disease was refractory, from a patient treated with antithyroid drugs. The receptors shown here come from a female donor with Graves disease. Each CDR3 is given with its conserved first and last residue. A D gene is named only where the DNA matches it firmly. Part of the rows lack a size; the others show once, few, many or a class for expanded clones.

>TRBJ2-7|.|TRBV20-1|.
CSASGGGGSYEQYF
TGCAGTGCTAGTGGTGGCGGCGGCTCCTACGAGCAGTACTTC
>TRBJ2-5|TRBD2|TRBV28|many
CASSTGLALMMGETQYF
TGTGCCAGCAGTACCGGACTAGCGCTGATGATGGGGGAGACCCAGTACTTC
>TRBJ2-5|.|TRBV11-1|many
CASSQRSQETQYF
TGTGCCAGCAGCCAGAGGTCACAAGAGACCCAGTACTTC
>TRBJ1-4|.|TRBV6-1|few
CASSLNIAEKLFF
TGTGCCAGCAGCCTCAACATAGCTGAAAAACTGTTTTTT
>TRBJ2-7|TRBD2|TRBV7-9|.
CASSSLGFGGSVSYEQYF
TGTGCCAGCAGCTCCCTGGGGTTCGGCGGGAGCGTCTCCTACGAGCAGTACTTC
>TRBJ1-3|.|TRBV12-3/TRBV12-4|.
CASSSLGRTGNTIYF
TGTGCCAGCAGTTCCCTGGGTCGTACTGGAAACACCATATATTTT
>TRBJ1-2|.|TRBV7-9|many
CASSLAGEDYGYTF
TGTGCCAGCAGCTTAGCCGGTGAAGATTATGGCTACACCTTC
>TRBJ2-7|.|TRBV12-3/TRBV12-4|many
CASSKTGFTYEQYF
TGTGCCAGCAGCAAGACAGGTTTCACCTACGAGCAGTACTTC
>TRBJ2-1|TRBD1|TRBV28|few
CASSLGQGWGNEQFF
TGTGCCAGCAGTTTAGGACAGGGTTGGGGAAATGAGCAGTTCTTC
>TRBJ1-2|.|TRBV2|many
CASSDPRSYGYTF
TGTGCCAGCAGCGATCCTCGCAGCTATGGCTACACCTTC
>TRBJ2-7|.|TRBV19|few
CASSILGSDEQYF
TGTGCCAGTAGTATCTTAGGTTCCGACGAGCAGTACTTC
>TRBJ2-5|.|TRBV7-3|few
CASSPGGYFETQYF
TGTGCCAGCAGCCCCGGAGGATATTTCGAGACCCAGTACTTC
>TRBJ2-1|TRBD2|TRBV20-1|once
CSAGTSGGNEQFF
TGCAGTGCCGGGACTAGCGGGGGCAATGAGCAGTTCTTC
>TRBJ1-1|.|TRBV3-1|few
CASSQVPEQGKAGAFF
TGTGCCAGCAGCCAAGTACCCGAGCAGGGAAAGGCCGGAGCTTTCTTT
>TRBJ2-7|.|TRBV6-5|few
CASSSLSGLEQYF
TGTGCCAGCAGTTCCCTTAGCGGCCTCGAGCAGTACTTC
>TRBJ2-7|.|TRBV9|.
CASSASGGATYEQYF
TGTGCCAGCAGCGCCTCCGGCGGGGCCACCTACGAGCAGTACTTC
>TRBJ2-7|.|TRBV5-1|few
CASSGKRTDTYEQYF
TGCGCCAGCAGCGGGAAACGGACGGATACCTACGAGCAGTACTTC
>TRBJ1-1|.|TRBV5-1|.
CASSLFTGMYTEAFF
TGCGCCAGCAGCTTGTTTACAGGGATGTACACTGAAGCTTTCTTT
>TRBJ2-5|.|TRBV19|few
CASSIVPEEETQYF
TGTGCCAGTAGTATAGTCCCAGAGGAAGAGACCCAGTACTTC
>TRBJ2-2|.|TRBV25-1|.
CASSEYGWTGELFF
TGTGCCAGCAGTGAATATGGGTGGACCGGGGAGCTGTTTTTT